The 25 T cell receptor beta chains below come from one sample, sequenced in a study of blood T cell repertoires in COVID-19. This table comes from immunoSEQ multiplex PCR, and its TCRdb copy is limited to in-frame clones, with some not included. Here the sample spans approximately 97,000 clones, approximately 82% being singletons. Sequencing was performed on peripheral blood. Receptors originate from a man aged 55 to 70 with active or convalescent COVID-19.

The genes are TRBV4-3 and TRBJ1-2, with TRBD1 identical over 9 bases. Germline V gene sequence: CDR1 LGHNA, CDR2 YSLEER. The CDR3 runs 15 residues. The trim removed 0 bases at V and 4 bases at J, leaving 3 bases unmatched. The CDR3 sequence is CASSQEGQGSYGYTF. Written as DNA, the CDR3 is TGCGCCAGCAGCCAAGAGGGACAGGGATCCTATGGCTACACCTTC.

Written as DNA, the CDR3 is TGTGCCAGCGAGTCTGGGGCCAACGTCCTGACTTTC. This encodes CASESGANVLTF. The chain carries TRBV2 and TRBJ2-6; D is unresolved. Deletions cut 8 bases from V and 1 base from J, with 3 bases between. The CDR3 is 12 amino acids. Germline V lookup: CDR1 SNHLY, CDR2 FYNNEI.

This chain links TRBV5-1 with TRBJ2-1, with TRBD1 matching 7 bases. Germline V lookup: CDR1 SGHRS, CDR2 YFSETQ. The CDR3 is 14 residues long. V dropped 4 bases and J dropped 7; count of bases not matched to a gene: 8. Written as DNA, the CDR3 is TGCGCCAGCAGCATTGGACAGGACGGGAATGAGCAGTTCTTC. It specifies CASSIGQDGNEQFF.

The J gene is TRBJ1-5, the V gene TRBV5-8; D gene unclear. Germline V CDR1 and CDR2: SGHTS, YDEGEE. This CDR3 contains 16 residues. Trimming stripped 3 bases from V and 0 bases from J, with 13 bases between. CDR3: CASSSWASNSNQPQHF. CDR3 nucleotides: TGTGCCAGCAGCTCCTGGGCCTCAAATAGCAATCAGCCCCAGCATTTT.

V and J are TRBV7-9 and TRBJ1-4; 8 bases align to TRBD1. The germline V gene encodes CDR1 SEHNR and CDR2 FQNEAQ (reference sequence). This CDR3 has 14 amino acids. Trimming cost V 5 bases and J 5 bases; bases outside gene matches: 4. CDR3 nucleotide sequence: TGTGCCAGCAGCCGGGACAGGACAAATGAAAAACTGTTTTTT. Translated: CASSRDRTNEKLFF.

The chain couples TRBV28 to TRBJ1-6, with 10 bases fitting TRBD1. CDR1 is MDHEN, CDR2 SYDVKM, per germline. J was trimmed by 16 bases and V by 5 bases; bases with no gene match: 2. CDR3 length: 11 amino acids. The CDR3: CASSTGQGLHF. Here the CDR3 DNA reads TGTGCCAGCAGTACGGGACAGGGGCTCCACTTT.

The rearrangement uses TRBV3-1 (or the pseudogene TRBV3-2) and TRBJ1-3, with D hard to call. The V end lost 4 bases, the J end lost 3 bases, and 4 bases lay between the germline ends. This CDR3 region has 12 residues. Germline V gene data show CDR1 as LGHDT and CDR2 as YNNKEL (reference sequence). CDR3 amino acids: CASSPVGNTIYF. Here the CDR3 DNA reads TGTGCCAGCAGCCCGGTTGGAAACACCATATATTTT.

The CDR3 region is CASSVGQFTLGEQFF. CDR3 coding DNA: TGTGCCAGCAGCGTAGGACAGTTCACCCTCGGTGAGCAGTTCTTC. The rearrangement links TRBV9 to TRBJ2-1; perhaps TRBD1 as D (5 bases). CDR1 is SGDLS, CDR2 YYNGEE, per germline. The CDR3 covers 15 residues. V dropped 0 bases and J dropped 9 bases, with 16 bases sitting between them.

The chain carries TRBV7-9 and TRBJ1-5; no reliable D call. V shed 5 bases and J shed 5 bases, with 10 bases lying between them. The CDR3 contains 13 residues. The germline V gene has CDR1 SEHNR and CDR2 FQNEAQ (reference sequence). CDR3 nucleotide sequence: TGTGCCAGCAGCGAGGTCCTGGATCAGCCCCAGCATTTT. Protein: CASSEVLDQPQHF.

This chain connects TRBV19 to TRBJ1-1; D remains ambiguous. V was cut by 7 bases and J by 1 base, with 10 bases left in between. Germline CDR1 and CDR2: LNHDA and SQIVND (reference sequence). This CDR3 has 13 amino acids. The DNA for the CDR3 is TGTGCCAGTAAATCAATGAGGAACACTGAAGCTTTCTTT. It yields the protein CASKSMRNTEAFF.

The gene calls are TRBV7-2 and TRBJ1-2; 8 nucleotides match TRBD1. The CDR3 covers 14 residues. Looked up from germline, CDR1 is SGHTA and CDR2 is FQGNSA. The junction had 7 bases not matched to a gene; V was cut back by 6 bases and J by 4 bases. The CDR3 nucleotides read TGTGCCAGCAGGATGGACAGGGCCTTCTATGGCTACACCTTC. It is translated as CASRMDRAFYGYTF.

This chain connects TRBV2 to TRBJ1-2; no firm D call. The CDR3 spans 13 residues. The germline gives CDR1 SNHLY, CDR2 FYNNEI. V was clipped by 3 bases and J by 3 bases, with 8 bases between them. The CDR3 here is CASSEISYYGYTF. The CDR3 bases are TGTGCCAGCAGTGAGATTAGCTACTATGGCTACACCTTC.

V usage is TRBV10-3 and J usage is TRBJ2-5; no reliable D call. CDR1 and CDR2 (germline): ENHRY, SYGVKD. Trimming took 2 bases from V and 4 from J, leaving 8 bases between them. The CDR3 contains 13 residues. The CDR3 sequence: CAISEGLGETQYF. CDR3 bases: TGTGCCATCAGTGAGGGCCTAGGAGAGACCCAGTACTTC.

The chain combines TRBV11-3 with TRBJ2-3; 8 positions match TRBD1. Germline V gives CDR1 SGHNT, CDR2 YENEEA. This CDR3 region has 14 residues. The V segment lost 1 base and the J segment 4 bases; nucleotides outside the gene matches: 1. The CDR3 DNA reads as TGTGCCAGCAGCTTAGGGACAGGGTCAGATACGCAGTATTTT. This translates into CASSLGTGSDTQYF.

This chain joins TRBV30 and TRBJ1-5, with D uncertain. The CDR3 has 17 residues. Germline V gene lookup returns CDR1 GTSNPN and CDR2 SVGIG (reference sequence). The germline V and J ends were trimmed by 4 bases and 0 bases, with 19 bases remaining between them. This chain's CDR3 is CAWTPPVRRNSNQPQHF. The CDR3 nucleotides are TGTGCCTGGACCCCCCCGGTGAGGCGAAATAGCAATCAGCCCCAGCATTTT. The variable domain in full, completed from reference TRBV30 and TRBJ1-5, reads SQTIHQWPATLVQPVGSPLSLECTVEGTSNPNLYWYRQAAGRGLQLLFYSVGIGQISSEVPQNLSASRPQDRQFILSSKKLLLSDSGFYLCAWTPPVRRNSNQPQHFGDGTRLSIL.

This clone was seen only a few times. The J gene is TRBJ1-5, the V gene TRBV24-1; 10 bases fit TRBD1. This CDR3 is built from 15 residues. Trimming removed 6 bases from V and 3 bases from J; junction bases left unmatched: 4. Germline CDR1 is KGHDR and CDR2 is SFDVKD. As DNA, the CDR3 is TGTGCCACCAGTCCGGGACAGGGGTACAATCAGCCCCAGCATTTT. It is translated as CATSPGQGYNQPQHF.

The V and J genes are TRBV10-3 and TRBJ2-1, with 8 bases lining up with TRBD1. CDR3 length: 14 residues. The ends lost 6 bases at V and 7 bases at J; junction bases unmatched: 8. CDR1 is ENHRY and CDR2 is SYGVKD in the germline V gene. CDR3: CAIRGQGLRNEQFF. In DNA, the CDR3 is TGTGCCATCAGAGGACAGGGCCTTAGGAATGAGCAGTTCTTC.

The V gene is TRBV11-2, the J gene TRBJ1-2; tentative D call: TRBD1 (6 bases). Between the trimmed V and J ends, which lost 0 bases and 7 bases, there was a span of 15 bases. Germline V gene sequence: CDR1 SGHAT, CDR2 FQNNGV. The CDR3 extends over 15 amino acids. The CDR3 protein is CASSLEAGGGSGYTF. The CDR3 nucleotides are TGTGCCAGCAGCTTAGAGGCTGGGGGGGGCTCTGGCTACACCTTC.

The rearrangement uses TRBV6-5 and TRBJ1-5, with 9 nucleotides matching TRBD1. Germline values: CDR1 MNHEY, CDR2 SVGAGI. This CDR3 comprises 15 residues. The ends lost 5 bases at V and 6 bases at J; junction bases unmatched: 8. In DNA form, the CDR3 reads TGTGCCAGCAGTACGGACAGGGGTCATATTCAGCCCCAGCATTTT. It yields the protein CASSTDRGHIQPQHF.

This sequence joins TRBV5-6 and TRBJ2-7, with 9 nucleotides matching TRBD2. There are 16 residues in the CDR3. V shed 3 bases and J 4 bases; nucleotides not matched to a gene: 11. Germline-derived CDR1 and CDR2 are SGHDT and YYEEEE. CDR3 in amino acids: CASSSLRAGGVYEQYF. CDR3 in DNA: TGTGCCAGCAGCTCCCTGAGAGCGGGAGGTGTGTACGAGCAGTACTTC.

A single count supports this clone. V and J are TRBV7-2 and TRBJ2-1; the match to TRBD2 covers 8 bases. Germline trimming cut 5 bases from V and 3 bases from J; bases unmatched to any gene: 6. Germline V gene data show CDR1 as SGHTA and CDR2 as FQGNSA. CDR3 size: 15 residues. The CDR3 DNA reads as TGTGCCAGCAGCCCTAGTACTAGCGGCTACAATGAGCAGTTCTTC. This codes for CASSPSTSGYNEQFF.

V is TRBV7-8 and J is TRBJ2-7, with D perhaps assigned TRBD1 or TRBD2 (6 bases each). There are 16 residues in the CDR3. The V gene lost 5 bases and the J gene lost 0 bases, with 17 bases spanning the gap. The V gene's germline CDR1 is SGHVS and CDR2 FQNEAQ. The CDR3 loop reads CASSRGGQGNSYEQYV. The CDR3 bases are TGTGCCAGCAGCCGAGGGGGGCAGGGAAACTCCTACGAGCAGTACGTC.

The chain combines TRBV7-9 with TRBJ1-1; D is possibly TRBD1 (5 bases). V was cut by 6 bases and J by 6 bases, with 14 bases left in between. Germline CDR1 and CDR2: SEHNR and FQNEAQ (reference sequence). This CDR3 is 13 amino acids long. This CDR3 is CASRSGLSPEAFF. CDR3 nucleotide sequence: TGTGCCAGCAGGTCAGGGCTTAGCCCTGAAGCTTTCTTT.

Worth noting for this clone: The sample has other DNA sequences that encode this CDR3 too. The chain joins TRBV7-6 to TRBJ1-2, with TRBD1 matching 7 bases. Trimming at V came to 5 bases and at J to 2 bases, leaving 2 bases not matched to a gene. The CDR3 has 13 amino acids. Germline CDR1 reads SGHVS; CDR2 reads FNYEAQ. This CDR3 is CASSPTGNYGYTF. The CDR3 DNA reads as TGTGCCAGCAGCCCGACAGGGAACTATGGCTACACCTTC.

The J gene is TRBJ2-1, the V gene TRBV27, with 7 bases lining up with TRBD1. V shed 6 bases and J 9 bases; nucleotides not matched to a gene: 14. This CDR3 contains 15 residues. Germline V lookup: CDR1 MNHEY, CDR2 SMNVEV (reference sequence). CDR3 in amino acids: CASRDRSPTGVEQFF. The CDR3 bases are TGTGCCAGCAGGGACAGGAGTCCAACAGGGGTTGAGCAGTTCTTC.